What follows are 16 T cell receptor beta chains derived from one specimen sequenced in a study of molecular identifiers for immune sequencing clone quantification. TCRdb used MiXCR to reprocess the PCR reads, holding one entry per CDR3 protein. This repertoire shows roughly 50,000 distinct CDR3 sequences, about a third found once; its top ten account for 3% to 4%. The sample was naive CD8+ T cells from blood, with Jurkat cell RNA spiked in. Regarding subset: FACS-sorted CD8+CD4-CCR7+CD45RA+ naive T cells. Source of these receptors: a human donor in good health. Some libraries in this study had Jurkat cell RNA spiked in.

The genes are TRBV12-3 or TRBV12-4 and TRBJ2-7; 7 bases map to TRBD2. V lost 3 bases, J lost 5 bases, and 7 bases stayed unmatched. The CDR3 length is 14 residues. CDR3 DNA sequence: TGTGCCAGCAGTTTCGCGGGGGTCACCCACGAGCAGTACTTC. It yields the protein CASSFAGVTHEQYF.

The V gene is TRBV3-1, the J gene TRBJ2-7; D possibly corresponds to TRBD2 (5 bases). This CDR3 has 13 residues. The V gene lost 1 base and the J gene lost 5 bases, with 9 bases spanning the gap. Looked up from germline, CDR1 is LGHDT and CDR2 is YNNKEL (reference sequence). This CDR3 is CASSQGLADEQYF. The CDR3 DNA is TGTGCCAGCAGCCAAGGGCTAGCCGACGAGCAGTACTTC.

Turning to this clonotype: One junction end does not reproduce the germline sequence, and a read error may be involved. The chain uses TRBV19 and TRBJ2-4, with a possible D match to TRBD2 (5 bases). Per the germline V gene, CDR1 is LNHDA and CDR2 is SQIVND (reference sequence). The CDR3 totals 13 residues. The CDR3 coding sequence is TGTGCCGGTAGTATAGGAGAGGGCTACATTCAGTACTTC. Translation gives CAGSIGEGYIQYF.

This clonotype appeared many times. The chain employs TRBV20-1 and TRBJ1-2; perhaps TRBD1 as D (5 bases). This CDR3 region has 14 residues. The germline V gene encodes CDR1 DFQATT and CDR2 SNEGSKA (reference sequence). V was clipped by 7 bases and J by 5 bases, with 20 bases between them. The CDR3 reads CSVPTVRWLYGYTF. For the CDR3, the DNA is TGCAGTGTTCCGACAGTCCGATGGCTATATGGCTACACCTTC.

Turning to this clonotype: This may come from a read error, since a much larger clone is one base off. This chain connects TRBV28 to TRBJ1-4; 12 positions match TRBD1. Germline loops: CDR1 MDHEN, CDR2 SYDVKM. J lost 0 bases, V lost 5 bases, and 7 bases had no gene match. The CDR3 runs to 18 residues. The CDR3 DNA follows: TGTGCCAGCAGTCACGGGACAGGGGGCACAGCAACTAATGAAAAACTGTTTTTT. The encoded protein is CASSHGTGGTATNEKLFF. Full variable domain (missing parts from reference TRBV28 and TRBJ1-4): DVKVTQSSRYLVKRTGEKVFLECVQDMDHENMFWYRQDPGLGLRLIYFSYDVKMKEKGDIPEGYSVSREKKERFSLILESASTNQTSMYLCASSHGTGGTATNEKLFFGSGTQLSVL.

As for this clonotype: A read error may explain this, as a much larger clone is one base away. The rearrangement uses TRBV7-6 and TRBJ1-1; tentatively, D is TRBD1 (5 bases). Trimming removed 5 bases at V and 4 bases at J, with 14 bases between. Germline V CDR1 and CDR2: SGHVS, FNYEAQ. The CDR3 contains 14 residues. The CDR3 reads CASSQVLGGTEAFF. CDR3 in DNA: TGTGCCAGCAGCCAAGTCCTGGGGGGCACTGAAGCTTTCTTT.

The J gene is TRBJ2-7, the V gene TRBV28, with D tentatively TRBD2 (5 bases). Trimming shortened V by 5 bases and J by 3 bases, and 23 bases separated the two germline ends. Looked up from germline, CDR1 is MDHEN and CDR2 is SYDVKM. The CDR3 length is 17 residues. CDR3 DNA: TGTGCCAGCAGTCCCTTCCGAGGCGTGAGGGCCGACTACGAGCAGTACTTC. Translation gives CASSPFRGVRADYEQYF.

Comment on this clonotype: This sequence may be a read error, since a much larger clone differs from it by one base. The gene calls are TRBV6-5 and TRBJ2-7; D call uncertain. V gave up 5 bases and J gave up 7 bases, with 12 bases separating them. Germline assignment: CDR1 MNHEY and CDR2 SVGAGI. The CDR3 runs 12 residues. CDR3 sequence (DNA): TGTGCCAGCAGTCCCTGTCCCTGGGAGCAGTACTTC. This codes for CASSPCPWEQYF.

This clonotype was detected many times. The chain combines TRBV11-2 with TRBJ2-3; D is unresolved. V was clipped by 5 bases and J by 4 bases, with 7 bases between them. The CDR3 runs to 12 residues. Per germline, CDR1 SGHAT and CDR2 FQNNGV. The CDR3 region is CASSLGSDTQYF. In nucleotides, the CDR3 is TGTGCCAGCAGCCTAGGCTCAGATACGCAGTATTTT.

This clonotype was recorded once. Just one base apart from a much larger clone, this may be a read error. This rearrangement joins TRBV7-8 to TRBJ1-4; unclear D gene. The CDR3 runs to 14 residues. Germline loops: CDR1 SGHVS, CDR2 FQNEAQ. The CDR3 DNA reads TGTGCCAGCAGATTAGCCGGGGAAGAGGGAAAACTGTTTTTT. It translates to CASRLAGEEGKLFF.

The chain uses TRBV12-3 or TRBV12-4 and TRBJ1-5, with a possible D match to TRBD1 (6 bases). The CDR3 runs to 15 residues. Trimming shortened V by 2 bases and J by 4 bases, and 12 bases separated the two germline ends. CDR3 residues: CASSLWGTLNQPQHF. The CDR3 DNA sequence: TGTGCCAGCAGTTTATGGGGGACATTAAATCAGCCCCAGCATTTT.

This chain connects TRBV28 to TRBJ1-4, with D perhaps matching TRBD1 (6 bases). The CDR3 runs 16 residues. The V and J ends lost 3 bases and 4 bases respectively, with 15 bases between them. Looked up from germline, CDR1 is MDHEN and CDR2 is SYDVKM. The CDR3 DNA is TGTGCCAGCAGTTTGTTCGGGGGGGGCATTAATGAAAAACTGTTTTTT. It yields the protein CASSLFGGGINEKLFF. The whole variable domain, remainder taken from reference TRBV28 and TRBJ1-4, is DVKVTQSSRYLVKRTGEKVFLECVQDMDHENMFWYRQDPGLGLRLIYFSYDVKMKEKGDIPEGYSVSREKKERFSLILESASTNQTSMYLCASSLFGGGINEKLFFGSGTQLSVL.

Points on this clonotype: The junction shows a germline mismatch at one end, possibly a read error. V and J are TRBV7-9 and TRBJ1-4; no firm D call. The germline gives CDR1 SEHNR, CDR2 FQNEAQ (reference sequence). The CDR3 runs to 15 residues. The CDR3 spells CASGLERGTNEKLFF. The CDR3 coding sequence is TGTGCCAGCGGCTTAGAGCGGGGAACTAATGAAAAACTGTTTTTT. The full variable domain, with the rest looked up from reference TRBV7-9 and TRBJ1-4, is DTGVSQNPRHKITKRGQNVTFRCDPISEHNRLYWYRQTLGQGPEFLTYFQNEAQLEKSRLLSDRFSAERPKGSFSTLEIQRTEQGDSAMYLCASGLERGTNEKLFFGSGTQLSVL.

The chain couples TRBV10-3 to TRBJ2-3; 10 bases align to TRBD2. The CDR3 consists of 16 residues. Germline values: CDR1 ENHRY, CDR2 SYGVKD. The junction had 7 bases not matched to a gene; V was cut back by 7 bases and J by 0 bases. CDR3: CAITEPGLASTDTQYF. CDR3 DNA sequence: TGTGCCATCACCGAACCGGGACTAGCGAGCACAGATACGCAGTATTTT.

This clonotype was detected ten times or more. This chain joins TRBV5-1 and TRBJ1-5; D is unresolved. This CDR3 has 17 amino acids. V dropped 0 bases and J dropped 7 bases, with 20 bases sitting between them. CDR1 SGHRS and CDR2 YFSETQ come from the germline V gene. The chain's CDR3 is CASSLEDIQTRWQPQHF. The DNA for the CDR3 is TGCGCCAGCAGCTTGGAGGATATCCAGACCCGCTGGCAGCCCCAGCATTTT. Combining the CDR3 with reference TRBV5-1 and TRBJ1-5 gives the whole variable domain KAGVTQTPRYLIKTRGQQVTLSCSPISGHRSVSWYQQTPGQGLQFLFEYFSETQRNKGNFPGRFSGRQFSNSRSEMNVSTLELGDSALYLCASSLEDIQTRWQPQHFGDGTRLSIL.

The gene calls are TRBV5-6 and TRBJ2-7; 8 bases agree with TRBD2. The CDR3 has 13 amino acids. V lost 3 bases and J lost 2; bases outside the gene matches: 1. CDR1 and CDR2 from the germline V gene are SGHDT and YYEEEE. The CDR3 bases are TGTGCCAGCAGCTCCGGGGGGGCCTACGAGCAGTACTTC. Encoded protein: CASSSGGAYEQYF.